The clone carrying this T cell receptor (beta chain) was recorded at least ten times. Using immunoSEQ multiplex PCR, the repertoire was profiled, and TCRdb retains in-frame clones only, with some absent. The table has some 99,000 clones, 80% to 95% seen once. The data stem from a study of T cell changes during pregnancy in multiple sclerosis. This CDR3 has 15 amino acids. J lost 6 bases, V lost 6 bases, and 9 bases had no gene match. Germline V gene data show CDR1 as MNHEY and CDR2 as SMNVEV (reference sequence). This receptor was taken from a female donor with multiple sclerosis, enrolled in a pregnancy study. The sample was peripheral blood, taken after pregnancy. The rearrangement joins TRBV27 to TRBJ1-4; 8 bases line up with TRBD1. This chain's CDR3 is CASSLSTGEYEKLFF. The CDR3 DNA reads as TGTGCCAGCAGCCTATCGACAGGGGAGTATGAAAAACTGTTTTTT.